Below are 6 T cell receptor beta chains sequenced from a single sample in a study of T-cell reconstitution after alpha-beta-depleted transplantation in children. During its preparation, the TCRbeta library received unique molecular identifiers. In TCRdb, the PCR reads were re-called with MiXCR into one record per CDR3 protein. The sample lists around 450,000 distinct CDR3 sequences, over 9.5% occurring once. This specimen consisted of PBMCs, obtained before TCRalphabeta/CD19-depleted stem cell transplant. The origin of the receptors is a child aged 2 to 10 with inherited bone marrow failure, due to receive a stem cell transplant.

This clonotype has at least ten counts. The V and J genes are TRBV4-3 and TRBJ2-1, with 11 nucleotides matching TRBD2. With V trimmed by 4 bases and J by 1 base, 9 bases remained unmatched. Germline lookup yields CDR1 LGHNA and CDR2 YSLEER. The CDR3 is made up of 18 amino acids. The CDR3 DNA is TGCGCCAGCAGCCCCGTAGCGGGAGGGCCGGGATCCTACAATGAGCAGTTCTTC. Encoded protein: CASSPVAGGPGSYNEQFF.

On this clonotype itself: This may stem from a read error, because a much larger clone lies one nucleotide away. J is TRBJ2-5 and V is TRBV19; D not certain. This CDR3 is 15 amino acids long. Germline-derived CDR1 and CDR2 are LNHDA and SQIVND (reference sequence). The CDR3 loop reads CASSLSPRIQESQYF. In nucleotides, the CDR3 is TGTGCCAGTAGTTTATCCCCACGGATCCAAGAGAGCCAGTACTTC.

This clonotype was observed a single time. This may be a read error, as it is one base from a much larger clone. The chain recombines TRBV29-1 with TRBJ2-2, with D perhaps being TRBD1 or TRBD2 (5 bases each). Germline loops: CDR1 SQVTM, CDR2 ANQGSEA. CDR3 length: 14 amino acids. The CDR3 is CTVPQGESDGELFF. The CDR3 DNA reads TGCACCGTTCCGCAGGGAGAGTCGGACGGGGAGCTGTTTTTT.

Many counts were recorded for this clonotype. The rearrangement joins TRBV6-4 to TRBJ1-2; D may be TRBD1 (6 bases). Germline CDR1 and CDR2: MRHNA and SNTAGT. This CDR3 is 12 amino acids long. The V end was cut by 0 bases, the J end by 10 bases, with 9 bases between. CDR3: CASSDSRGVYTF. For the CDR3, the DNA is TGTGCCAGCAGTGACTCAAGGGGGGTCTACACCTTC.

Ten or more counts support this clonotype. The rearrangement uses TRBV6-1 and TRBJ1-5; D is undetermined. The CDR3 has 15 amino acids. CDR1 and CDR2 (germline): MNHNS, SASEGT. Trimming shortened V by 7 bases and J by 3 bases, and 16 bases separated the two germline ends. In DNA form, the CDR3 reads TGTGCCAGCATTCTGGGCAGGCTTAACAATCAGCCCCAGCATTTT. Translation gives CASILGRLNNQPQHF.

This clonotype occurred many times. The V and J genes are TRBV4-1 and TRBJ2-7; the D gene could be TRBD1 or TRBD2 (5 bases each). Trimming stripped 4 bases from V and 4 bases from J, with 26 bases between. Germline-derived CDR1 and CDR2 are MGHRA and YSYEKL. CDR3 length equals 18 residues. Here the CDR3 reads CASSPGATARGGRYEQYF. CDR3 coding DNA: TGCGCCAGCAGCCCCGGGGCGACAGCGCGCGGCGGAAGATACGAGCAGTACTTC.